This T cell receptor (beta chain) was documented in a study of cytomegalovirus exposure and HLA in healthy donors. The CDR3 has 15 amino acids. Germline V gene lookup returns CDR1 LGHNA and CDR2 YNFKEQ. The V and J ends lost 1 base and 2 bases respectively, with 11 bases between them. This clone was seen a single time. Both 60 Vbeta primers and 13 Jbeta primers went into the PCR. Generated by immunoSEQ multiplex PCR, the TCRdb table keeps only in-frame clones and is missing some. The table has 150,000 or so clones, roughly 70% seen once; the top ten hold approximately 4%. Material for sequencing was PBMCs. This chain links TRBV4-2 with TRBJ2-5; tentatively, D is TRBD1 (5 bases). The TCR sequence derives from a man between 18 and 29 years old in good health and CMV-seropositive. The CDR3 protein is CASSQGVRDQETQYF. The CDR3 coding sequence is TGTGCCAGCAGCCAAGGGGTCAGGGATCAAGAGACCCAGTACTTC.